The 32 T cell receptor beta chains listed next were all sequenced from one sample in a study of PD-L1 blockade in urothelial cancer. Time point indicated: pretreatment peripheral blood. Some clones are missing from TCRdb's copy, which holds only in-frame ones; the method was immunoSEQ multiplex PCR. The data show approximately 100,000 clones, with around 89% seen just once and about 1% held by the top ten. Sample: PBMCs, taken around atezolizumab (anti-PD-L1) treatment. The receptor set was obtained from a woman of 80 years or more with urothelial cancer.

The chain uses TRBV28 and TRBJ2-5; tentative D call: TRBD2 (6 bases). This CDR3 spans 14 amino acids. In germline, CDR1 is MDHEN, CDR2 SYDVKM. Trimming took off 1 base at V and 2 bases at J, with 8 bases between the two ends. The CDR3 DNA sequence: TGTGCCAGCAGTTTATCTGGGGGGCAAGAGACCCAGTACTTC. This translates into CASSLSGGQETQYF.

The V and J genes are TRBV9 and TRBJ2-3; D is perhaps TRBD1 (5 bases). Per germline, CDR1 SGDLS and CDR2 YYNGEE. CDR3 length equals 14 residues. Trimming stripped 0 bases from V and 6 bases from J, with 11 bases between. CDR3 protein: CASSVAGHEDTQYF. CDR3 nucleotide sequence: TGTGCCAGCAGCGTAGCAGGGCACGAGGATACGCAGTATTTT.

This CDR3 is CASSISHNTEAFF. CDR3 bases: TGTGCCAGTAGTATTAGTCATAACACTGAAGCTTTCTTT. The chain is built from TRBV19 and TRBJ1-1; the D is unclear. Trimming cost V 3 bases and J 2 bases, with 7 bases left between them. The CDR3 is 13 amino acids. Germline V gene data show CDR1 as LNHDA and CDR2 as SQIVND (reference sequence).

The V gene is TRBV10-3, the J gene TRBJ2-1; 11 bases agree with TRBD2. The CDR3 has 15 residues. In germline, CDR1 is ENHRY, CDR2 SYGVKD. After removal of 5 bases from V and 9 bases from J, the junction contained 9 bases not matched to a gene. CDR3 DNA sequence: TGTGCCATCAGTTTTACTAGCGGGAGAGGGGGTGAGCAGTTCTTC. Encoded protein: CAISFTSGRGGEQFF.

The V gene is TRBV11-2, the J gene TRBJ2-2; weak D call: TRBD1 (5 bases). The germline V gene encodes CDR1 SGHAT and CDR2 FQNNGV. The V and J ends lost 1 base and 3 bases respectively, with 15 bases between them. This CDR3 comprises 17 residues. CDR3 loop: CASSLGSGQGYTGELFF. DNA of the CDR3: TGTGCCAGCAGCTTAGGGTCCGGGCAGGGTTACACCGGGGAGCTGTTTTTT.

This clone was detected only once. The chain is built from TRBV5-1 and TRBJ1-1; D not resolved. The CDR3 length is 15 residues. Germline V CDR1 and CDR2: SGHRS, YFSETQ. V dropped 4 bases and J dropped 0 bases, with 13 bases sitting between them. The CDR3 sequence is CASSPLSNLNTEAFF. DNA for the CDR3: TGCGCCAGCAGCCCGCTTAGCAATCTGAACACTGAAGCTTTCTTT.

The chain carries TRBV28 and TRBJ1-2; D is perhaps TRBD1 (6 bases). The germline V gene encodes CDR1 MDHEN and CDR2 SYDVKM. The germline V and J ends were trimmed by 6 bases and 4 bases, with 12 bases remaining between them. The CDR3 is 13 amino acids. The CDR3 region is CASRQGVGYGYTF. The DNA of the CDR3 is TGTGCCAGCAGACAGGGCGTTGGCTATGGCTACACCTTC.

Of note for this clone: The identical CDR3 is also encoded by other nucleotide sequences in the sample. The J gene is TRBJ2-5, the V gene TRBV5-4; the D gene is possibly TRBD2 (6 bases). The CDR3 totals 15 residues. Germline V gives CDR1 SGHNT, CDR2 YYREEE (reference sequence). The V and J ends lost 0 bases and 5 bases respectively, with 14 bases between them. The CDR3 here is CASSLGAEGRETQYF. The CDR3 DNA follows: TGTGCCAGCAGCTTGGGGGCGGAGGGGCGGGAGACCCAGTACTTC.

V is TRBV28 and J is TRBJ2-6; perhaps TRBD1 as D (5 bases). Trimming stripped 5 bases from V and 2 bases from J, with 10 bases between. This CDR3 comprises 15 residues. Germline CDR1 and CDR2: MDHEN and SYDVKM. CDR3 sequence (DNA): TGTGCCAGCAGTACAGGTGGGGCTGGGGCCAACGTCCTGACTTTC. Amino acid sequence: CASSTGGAGANVLTF.

This clone is a singleton in its sample. CDR3 nucleotide sequence: TGTGCCAGTAGTACCGGACAGAGCCTAACTAATGAAAAACTGTTTTTT. This encodes CASSTGQSLTNEKLFF. The gene calls are TRBV19 and TRBJ1-4; D possibly corresponds to TRBD1 (6 bases). The V gene's germline CDR1 is LNHDA and CDR2 SQIVND (reference sequence). The germline V and J ends were trimmed by 4 bases and 1 base, with 13 bases remaining between them. CDR3 length equals 16 residues.

This clone was observed once. This rearrangement joins TRBV11-2 to TRBJ2-5; 12 bases match TRBD1. V was pared by 6 bases and J by 4 bases, with 9 bases of the junction left unmatched. Germline CDR1 and CDR2: SGHAT and FQNNGV. The CDR3 extends over 16 amino acids. This CDR3 is CASRGTGTGGSETQYF. The CDR3 coding sequence is TGTGCCAGCAGGGGGACCGGGACAGGGGGCTCAGAGACCCAGTACTTC.

This clone showed up just a few times. The rearrangement links TRBV29-1 to TRBJ2-1; 8 nucleotides align to TRBD2. The germline CDR1 and CDR2 sequences are SQVTM and ANQGSEA. After removal of 5 bases from V and 7 bases from J, the junction contained 10 bases not matched to a gene. The CDR3 is 14 amino acids. The CDR3 sequence: CSVPGASGWNEQFF. The CDR3 nucleotides are TGCAGCGTTCCAGGGGCTAGCGGGTGGAATGAGCAGTTCTTC.

This clone was seen a handful of times. The CDR3 nucleotides read TGTGCCAGCAGCTTAGTCCAAAACACTGAAGCTTTCTTT. It translates to CASSLVQNTEAFF. The chain couples TRBV7-9 to TRBJ1-1, with unresolved D. V was cut by 1 base and J by 2 bases, with 5 bases left in between. The CDR3 covers 13 residues. In germline, CDR1 is SEHNR, CDR2 FQNEAQ (reference sequence).

In its sample, this clone was seen a few times. The J gene is TRBJ2-3, the V gene TRBV7-3; D perhaps matches TRBD2 (6 bases). The length of the CDR3 is 14 residues. CDR1 SGHTA and CDR2 FQGTGA come from the germline V gene. V dropped 5 bases and J dropped 1 base, with 10 bases sitting between them. The CDR3 DNA reads TGTGCCAGCAGCACCAGACTAGGCACAGATACGCAGTATTTT. It encodes CASSTRLGTDTQYF.

The V gene is TRBV5-1, the J gene TRBJ2-7; 10 nucleotides agree with TRBD1. With 4 bases clipped from V and 3 bases from J, the junction kept 13 bases outside the gene matches. The length of the CDR3 is 17 residues. Germline CDR1 SGHRS, CDR2 YFSETQ. CDR3 DNA: TGCGCCAGCAGCCACACTGTCGGGACAGGGGTTGGCTACGAGCAGTACTTC. Translation: CASSHTVGTGVGYEQYF. Full variable domain (remainder filled in from reference TRBV5-1 and TRBJ2-7): KAGVTQTPRYLIKTRGQQVTLSCSPISGHRSVSWYQQTPGQGLQFLFEYFSETQRNKGNFPGRFSGRQFSNSRSEMNVSTLELGDSALYLCASSHTVGTGVGYEQYFGPGTRLTVT.

V gene TRBV28 combines with J gene TRBJ2-2, with D tentatively TRBD2 (6 bases). Germline V gives CDR1 MDHEN, CDR2 SYDVKM. Trimming cost V 6 bases and J 6 bases, with 20 bases left between them. The length of the CDR3 is 16 residues. As DNA, the CDR3 is TGTGCCAGCAGCCCCTCTTGGGGGGAGGAGGCCGGGGAGCTGTTTTTT. As protein: CASSPSWGEEAGELFF.

The chain joins TRBV5-4 to TRBJ2-7; TRBD2 might be the D (6 bases). With 4 bases removed from V and 3 bases from J, the gap between germline ends came to 14 bases. This CDR3 has 14 residues. Germline values: CDR1 SGHNT, CDR2 YYREEE (reference sequence). The CDR3 loop reads CASSPRDSGYEQYF. DNA of the CDR3: TGTGCCAGCAGCCCGCGGGATTCCGGCTACGAGCAGTACTTC.

The chain uses TRBV25-1 and TRBJ1-5; D not certain. The length of the CDR3 is 14 residues. CDR1 is MGHDK and CDR2 is SYGVNS in the germline V gene. V lost 2 bases to trimming and J lost 6 bases, with 11 bases between them. The CDR3 sequence: CASSEAGIFQPQHF. CDR3 sequence (DNA): TGTGCCAGCAGTGAAGCCGGGATCTTTCAGCCCCAGCATTTT.

The rearrangement joins TRBV9 to TRBJ1-3, with no clear D. This CDR3 region has 16 residues. Germline CDR1 SGDLS, CDR2 YYNGEE. The germline V and J ends were trimmed by 0 bases and 0 bases, with 10 bases remaining between them. This CDR3 is CASSVGTVSSGNTIYF. In DNA form, the CDR3 reads TGTGCCAGCAGCGTAGGCACGGTGAGCTCTGGAAACACCATATATTTT.

The V gene is TRBV6-1, the J gene TRBJ2-1; 11 bases align to TRBD2. The ends lost 7 bases at V and 5 bases at J; junction bases unmatched: 1. The CDR3 loop spans 13 amino acids. In germline, CDR1 is MNHNS, CDR2 SASEGT. CDR3 nucleotide sequence: TGTGCCAGCAAGGGACTAGCGGACAATGAGCAGTTCTTC. Residues: CASKGLADNEQFF.

V and J are TRBV6-5 and TRBJ1-1; no firm D call. Trimming took off 6 bases at V and 4 bases at J, with 15 bases between the two ends. Germline assignment: CDR1 MNHEY and CDR2 SVGAGI. There are 14 residues in the CDR3. CDR3: CASRSARPVTEAFF. CDR3 nucleotides: TGTGCCAGCAGGTCGGCCAGGCCGGTCACTGAAGCTTTCTTT.

The gene calls are TRBV7-6 and TRBJ1-4; 9 bases align to TRBD1. Losses at the gene ends were 1 base for V and 4 bases for J; bases not matched to a gene: 1. The CDR3 is made up of 15 amino acids. CDR1 and CDR2 (germline): SGHVS, FNYEAQ. In nucleotides, the CDR3 is TGTGCCAGCAGCTTAGACAGGGGGCTTAATGAAAAACTGTTTTTT. Its translation: CASSLDRGLNEKLFF. Based on the CDR3 plus reference TRBV7-6 and TRBJ1-4, the full variable domain is GAGVSQSPRYKVTKRGQDVALRCDPISGHVSLYWYRQALGQGPEFLTYFNYEAQQDKSGLPNDRFSAERPEGSISTLTIQRTEQRDSAMYRCASSLDRGLNEKLFFGSGTQLSVL.

The chain is built from TRBV6-5 and TRBJ2-7; tentative D call: TRBD1 (5 bases). Germline V gene data show CDR1 as MNHEY and CDR2 as SVGAGI. Trimming shortened V by 7 bases and J by 0 bases, and 13 bases separated the two germline ends. The CDR3 is 14 residues long. This CDR3 reads CASTVDTSSYEQYF. Here the CDR3 DNA reads TGTGCCAGCACCGTGGACACGAGCTCCTACGAGCAGTACTTC.

This clone appeared once. This chain links TRBV12-2 with TRBJ2-7; the DNA was not used to check the table's D call, TRBD1. TRBV12-2 is a pseudogene locus. The CDR3 has 14 amino acids. CDR3 amino acids: CASRLCQGPNEQYF. The CDR3 region has the DNA TGTGCAAGTCGCTTATGCCAGGGCCCTAACGAGCAGTACTTC.

This clone was recorded only once. This chain uses TRBV9 with TRBJ2-1; a weak D match, TRBD1 (5 bases). V was shortened by 3 bases and J by 6 bases, with 13 bases between the two germline ends. The CDR3 runs to 14 residues. The germline CDR1 and CDR2 sequences are SGDLS and YYNGEE. CDR3 nucleotide sequence: TGTGCCAGCAGCGCCGTCCTTGGGGCCAATGAGCAGTTCTTC. This encodes CASSAVLGANEQFF.

The chain combines TRBV5-1 with TRBJ2-2; a weak D match, TRBD1 (5 bases). The V and J ends lost 5 bases and 3 bases respectively, with 20 bases between them. Germline lookup yields CDR1 SGHRS and CDR2 YFSETQ. The CDR3 totals 17 residues. The CDR3 coding sequence is TGCGCCAGCAGTGGTTCAGGGTCCGGATCATACACCGGGGAGCTGTTTTTT. It is translated as CASSGSGSGSYTGELFF.

The V gene is TRBV5-1, the J gene TRBJ2-3; unclear D gene. Germline V gene data show CDR1 as SGHRS and CDR2 as YFSETQ. The germline V and J ends were trimmed by 3 bases and 6 bases, with 8 bases remaining between them. This CDR3 is built from 12 residues. The CDR3 region is CASSSAVDTQYF. The DNA for the CDR3 is TGCGCCAGCAGCTCCGCGGTGGATACGCAGTATTTT.

The chain carries TRBV14 and TRBJ2-7; D unresolved. Germline V gene data show CDR1 as SGHDN and CDR2 as FVKESK. CDR3 length equals 12 residues. Trimming took 8 bases from V and 2 from J, leaving 10 bases between them. CDR3: CASLSLTYEQYF. The CDR3 DNA sequence: TGTGCCAGCTTAAGCCTAACCTACGAGCAGTACTTC.

V is TRBV10-3 and J is TRBJ2-3, with D possibly matching TRBD1 (5 bases). The CDR3 totals 13 residues. The germline V gene encodes CDR1 ENHRY and CDR2 SYGVKD. Trimming took off 9 bases at V and 9 bases at J, with 19 bases between the two ends. This chain's CDR3 is CAIRNGQGVTQYF. CDR3 bases: TGTGCCATTAGAAACGGCCAAGGGGTGACGCAGTATTTT.

This clone was observed a handful of times. The chain has TRBV7-2 and TRBJ2-1; 11 positions agree with TRBD2. Looked up from germline, CDR1 is SGHTA and CDR2 is FQGNSA. This CDR3 spans 16 amino acids. V lost 5 bases and J lost 6; bases outside the gene matches: 9. The CDR3 DNA sequence: TGTGCCAGCAGCACACTAGCGGGAGATGGGCGCAATGAGCAGTTCTTC. It translates to CASSTLAGDGRNEQFF.

In this sample, this clone turned up a few times. The chain combines TRBV19 with TRBJ1-3, with a weak D call TRBD1 (6 bases). The CDR3 spans 17 residues. CDR1 LNHDA and CDR2 SQIVND come from the germline V gene (reference sequence). The V end lost 6 bases, the J end lost 4 bases, and 22 bases lay between the germline ends. In DNA form, the CDR3 reads TGTGCCAGTAGCGTTTTCGAGACAGGACGTCTCGGAAACACCATATATTTT. It translates to CASSVFETGRLGNTIYF.

The chain has TRBV13 and TRBJ2-3; TRBD2 matches 7 bases. Germline V lookup: CDR1 PRHDT, CDR2 FYEKMQ (reference sequence). The CDR3 is 18 amino acids. V lost 8 bases, J lost 9 bases, and 26 bases stayed unmatched. CDR3 sequence reads: CASPTRPWAGVAPGTQYF. CDR3 nucleotides: TGTGCCAGCCCAACGCGTCCTTGGGCGGGGGTGGCCCCGGGGACGCAGTATTTT.